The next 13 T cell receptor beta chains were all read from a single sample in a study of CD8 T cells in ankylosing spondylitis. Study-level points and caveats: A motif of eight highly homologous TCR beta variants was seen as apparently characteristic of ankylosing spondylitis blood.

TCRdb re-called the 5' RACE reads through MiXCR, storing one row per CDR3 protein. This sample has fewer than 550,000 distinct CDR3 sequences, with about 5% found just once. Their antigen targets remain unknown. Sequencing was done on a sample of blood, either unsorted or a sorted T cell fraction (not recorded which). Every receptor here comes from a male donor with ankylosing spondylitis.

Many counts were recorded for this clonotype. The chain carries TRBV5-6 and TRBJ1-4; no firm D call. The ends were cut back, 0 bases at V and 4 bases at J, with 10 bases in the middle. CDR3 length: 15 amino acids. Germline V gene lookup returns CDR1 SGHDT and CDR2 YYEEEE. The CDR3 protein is CASSLVSGFNEKLFF. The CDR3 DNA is TGTGCCAGCAGCTTGGTTTCGGGGTTTAATGAAAAACTGTTTTTT.

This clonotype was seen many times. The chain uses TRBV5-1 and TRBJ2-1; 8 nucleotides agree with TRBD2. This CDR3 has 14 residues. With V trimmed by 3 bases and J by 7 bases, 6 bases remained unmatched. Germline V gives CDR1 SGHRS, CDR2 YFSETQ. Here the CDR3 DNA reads TGCGCCAGCAGCTCGGGGGGACTAGTAAATGAGCAGTTCTTC. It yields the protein CASSSGGLVNEQFF. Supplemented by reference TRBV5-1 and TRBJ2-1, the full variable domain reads KAGVTQTPRYLIKTRGQQVTLSCSPISGHRSVSWYQQTPGQGLQFLFEYFSETQRNKGNFPGRFSGRQFSNSRSEMNVSTLELGDSALYLCASSSGGLVNEQFFGPGTRLTVL.

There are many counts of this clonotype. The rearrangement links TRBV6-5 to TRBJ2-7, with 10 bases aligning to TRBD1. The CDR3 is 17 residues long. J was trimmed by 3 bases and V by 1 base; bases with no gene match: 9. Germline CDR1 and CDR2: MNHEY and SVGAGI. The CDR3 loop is CASSYFSGTGEVYEQYF. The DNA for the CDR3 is TGTGCCAGCAGTTACTTCTCCGGGACAGGGGAAGTCTACGAGCAGTACTTC.

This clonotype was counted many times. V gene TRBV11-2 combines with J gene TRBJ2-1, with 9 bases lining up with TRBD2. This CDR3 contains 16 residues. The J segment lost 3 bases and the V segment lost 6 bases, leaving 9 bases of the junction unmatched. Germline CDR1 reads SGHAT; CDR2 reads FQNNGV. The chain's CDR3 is CASSPHLAGLYNEQFF. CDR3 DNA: TGTGCCAGCAGTCCTCACCTAGCGGGGCTCTACAATGAGCAGTTCTTC. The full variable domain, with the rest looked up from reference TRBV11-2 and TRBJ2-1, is EAGVAQSPRYKIIEKRQSVAFWCNPISGHATLYWYQQILGQGPKLLIQFQNNGVVDDSQLPKDRFSAERLKGVDSTLKIQPAKLEDSAVYLCASSPHLAGLYNEQFFGPGTRLTVL.

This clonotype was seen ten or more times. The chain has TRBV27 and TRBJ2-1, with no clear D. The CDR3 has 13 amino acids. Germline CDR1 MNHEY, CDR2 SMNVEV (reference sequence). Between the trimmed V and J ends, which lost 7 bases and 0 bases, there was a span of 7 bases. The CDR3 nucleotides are TGTGCCAGCAAGAGAGACTCCTACAATGAGCAGTTCTTC. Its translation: CASKRDSYNEQFF.

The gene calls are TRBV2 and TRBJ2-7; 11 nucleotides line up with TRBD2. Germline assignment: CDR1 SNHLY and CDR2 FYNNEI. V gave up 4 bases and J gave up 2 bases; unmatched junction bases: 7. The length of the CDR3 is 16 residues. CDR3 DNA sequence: TGTGCCAGCAGTGGCCCCGGGACTAGCGGACCCTACGAGCAGTACTTC. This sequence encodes CASSGPGTSGPYEQYF.

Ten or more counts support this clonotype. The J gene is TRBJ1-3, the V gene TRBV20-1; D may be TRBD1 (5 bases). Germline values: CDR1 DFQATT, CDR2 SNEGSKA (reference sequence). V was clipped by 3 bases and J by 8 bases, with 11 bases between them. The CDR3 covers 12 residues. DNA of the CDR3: TGCAGTGCTAGTAGCAGGGCGGACACCATATATTTT. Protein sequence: CSASSRADTIYF.

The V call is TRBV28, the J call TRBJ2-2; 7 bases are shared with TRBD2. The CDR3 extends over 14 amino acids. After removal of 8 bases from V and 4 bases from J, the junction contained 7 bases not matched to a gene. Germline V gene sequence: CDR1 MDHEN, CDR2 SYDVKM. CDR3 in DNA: TGTGCCAGCGGCGGGGGAAGGGGCACCGGGGAGCTGTTTTTT. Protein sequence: CASGGGRGTGELFF.

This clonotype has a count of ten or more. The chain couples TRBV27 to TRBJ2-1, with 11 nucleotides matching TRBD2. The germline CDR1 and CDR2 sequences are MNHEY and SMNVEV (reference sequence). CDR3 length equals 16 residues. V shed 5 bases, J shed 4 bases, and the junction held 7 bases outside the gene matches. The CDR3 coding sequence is TGTGCCAGCAGTATTAACCTAGCGGGGGGATACAATGAGCAGTTCTTC. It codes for CASSINLAGGYNEQFF.

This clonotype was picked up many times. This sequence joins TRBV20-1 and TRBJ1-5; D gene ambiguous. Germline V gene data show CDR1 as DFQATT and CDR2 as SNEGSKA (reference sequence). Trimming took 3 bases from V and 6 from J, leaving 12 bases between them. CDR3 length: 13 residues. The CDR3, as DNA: TGCAGTGCTAGGGACCTAAATAGTCAGCCCCAGCATTTT. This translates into CSARDLNSQPQHF.

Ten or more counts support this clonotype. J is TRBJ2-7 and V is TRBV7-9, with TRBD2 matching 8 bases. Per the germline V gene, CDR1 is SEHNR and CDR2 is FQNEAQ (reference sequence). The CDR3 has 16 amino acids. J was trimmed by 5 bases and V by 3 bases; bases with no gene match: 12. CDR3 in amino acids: CASSFGGVAGNHEQYF. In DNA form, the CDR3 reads TGTGCCAGCAGCTTCGGGGGGGTAGCGGGGAACCACGAGCAGTACTTC.

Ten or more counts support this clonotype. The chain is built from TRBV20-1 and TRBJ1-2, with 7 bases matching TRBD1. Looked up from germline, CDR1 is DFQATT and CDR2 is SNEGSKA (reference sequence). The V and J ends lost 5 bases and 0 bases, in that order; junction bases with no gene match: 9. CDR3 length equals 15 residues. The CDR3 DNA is TGCAGTGCTTTGGTGCAGGGGGAAGCTAACTATGGCTACACCTTC. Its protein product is CSALVQGEANYGYTF.

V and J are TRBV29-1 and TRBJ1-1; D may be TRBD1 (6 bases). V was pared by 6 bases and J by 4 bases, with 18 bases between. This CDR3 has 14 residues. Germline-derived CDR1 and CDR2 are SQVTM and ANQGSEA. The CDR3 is CSVAYLGGRTEAFF. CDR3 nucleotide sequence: TGCAGCGTCGCGTATCTGGGGGGGCGCACTGAAGCTTTCTTT.